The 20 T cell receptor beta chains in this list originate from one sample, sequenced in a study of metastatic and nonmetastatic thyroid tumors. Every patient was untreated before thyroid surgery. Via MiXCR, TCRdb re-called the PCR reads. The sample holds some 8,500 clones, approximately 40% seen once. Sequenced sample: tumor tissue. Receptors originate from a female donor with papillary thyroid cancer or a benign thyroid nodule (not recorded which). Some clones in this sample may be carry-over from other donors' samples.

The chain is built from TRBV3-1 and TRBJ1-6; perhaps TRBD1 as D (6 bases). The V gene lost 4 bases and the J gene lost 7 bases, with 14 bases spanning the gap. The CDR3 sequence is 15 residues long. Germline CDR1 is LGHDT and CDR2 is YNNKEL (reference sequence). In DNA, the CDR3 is TGTGCCAGCAGCCGCGAGGACAGCGGGAATTCACCCCTCCACTTT. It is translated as CASSREDSGNSPLHF.

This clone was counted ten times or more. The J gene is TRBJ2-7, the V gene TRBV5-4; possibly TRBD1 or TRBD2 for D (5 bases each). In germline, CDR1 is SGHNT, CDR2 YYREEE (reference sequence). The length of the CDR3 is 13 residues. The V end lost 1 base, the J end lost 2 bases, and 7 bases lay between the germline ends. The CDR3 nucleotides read TGTGCCAGCAGCTTGAGAGGGGCCTACGAGCAGTACTTC. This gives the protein CASSLRGAYEQYF.

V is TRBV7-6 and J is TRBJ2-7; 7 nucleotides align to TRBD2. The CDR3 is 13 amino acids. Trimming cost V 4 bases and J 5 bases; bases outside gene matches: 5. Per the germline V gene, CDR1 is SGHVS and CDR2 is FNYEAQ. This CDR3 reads CASSSPRGDEQYF. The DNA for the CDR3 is TGTGCCAGCAGCTCTCCCCGGGGGGACGAGCAGTACTTC. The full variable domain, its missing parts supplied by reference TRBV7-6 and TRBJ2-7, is GAGVSQSPRYKVTKRGQDVALRCDPISGHVSLYWYRQALGQGPEFLTYFNYEAQQDKSGLPNDRFSAERPEGSISTLTIQRTEQRDSAMYRCASSSPRGDEQYFGPGTRLTVT.

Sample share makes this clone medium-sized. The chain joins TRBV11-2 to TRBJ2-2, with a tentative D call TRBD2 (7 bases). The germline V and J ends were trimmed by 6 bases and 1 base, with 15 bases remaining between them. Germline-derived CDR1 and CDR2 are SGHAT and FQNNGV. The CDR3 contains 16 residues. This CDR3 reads CASSFKGGRNTGELFF. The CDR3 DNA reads TGTGCCAGCAGTTTTAAGGGGGGGCGGAACACCGGGGAGCTGTTTTTT.

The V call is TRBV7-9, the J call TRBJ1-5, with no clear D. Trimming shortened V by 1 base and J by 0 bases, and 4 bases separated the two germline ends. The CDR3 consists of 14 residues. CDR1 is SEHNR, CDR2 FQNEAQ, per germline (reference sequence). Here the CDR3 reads CASSLGHSNQPQHF. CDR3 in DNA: TGTGCCAGCAGCTTAGGGCATAGCAATCAGCCCCAGCATTTT.

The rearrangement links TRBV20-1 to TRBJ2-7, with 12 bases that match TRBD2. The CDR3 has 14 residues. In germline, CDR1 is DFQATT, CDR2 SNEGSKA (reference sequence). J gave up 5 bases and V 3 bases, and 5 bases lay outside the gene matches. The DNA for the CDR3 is TGCAGTGCTAGCGGACTAGCGGGAATCAACGAGCAGTACTTC. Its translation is CSASGLAGINEQYF.

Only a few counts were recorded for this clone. CDR3 amino acids: CASSRSGGGNTEAFF. Written as DNA, the CDR3 is TGTGCCAGTAGCCGCTCGGGGGGAGGGAACACTGAAGCTTTCTTT. The chain employs TRBV12-3 or TRBV12-4 and TRBJ1-1; possible D gene TRBD1, 5 bases. The CDR3 length is 15 residues. Trimming shortened V by 9 bases and J by 1 base, and 18 bases separated the two germline ends.

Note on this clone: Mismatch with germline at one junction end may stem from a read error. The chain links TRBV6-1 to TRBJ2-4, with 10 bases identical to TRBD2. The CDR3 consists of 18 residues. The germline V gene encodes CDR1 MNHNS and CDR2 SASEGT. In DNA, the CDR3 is TGTGCCAGCAGTCTAGGAGTAGCGGGGGGCCAAGGCAAAAACATTAAGTACTTC. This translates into CASSLGVAGGQGKNIKYF.

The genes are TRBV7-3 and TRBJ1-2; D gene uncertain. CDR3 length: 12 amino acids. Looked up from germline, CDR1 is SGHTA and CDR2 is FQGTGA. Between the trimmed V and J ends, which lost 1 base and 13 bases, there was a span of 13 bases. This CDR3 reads CASSLKGSRPTF. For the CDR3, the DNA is TGTGCCAGCAGCTTAAAGGGTTCCCGTCCCACCTTC.

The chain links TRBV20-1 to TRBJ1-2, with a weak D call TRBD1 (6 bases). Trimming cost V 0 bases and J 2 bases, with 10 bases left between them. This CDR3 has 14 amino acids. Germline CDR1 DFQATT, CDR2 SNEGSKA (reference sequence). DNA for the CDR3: TGCAGTGCTAGAGATTGGGGGGGCAACTATGGCTACACCTTC. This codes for CSARDWGGNYGYTF.

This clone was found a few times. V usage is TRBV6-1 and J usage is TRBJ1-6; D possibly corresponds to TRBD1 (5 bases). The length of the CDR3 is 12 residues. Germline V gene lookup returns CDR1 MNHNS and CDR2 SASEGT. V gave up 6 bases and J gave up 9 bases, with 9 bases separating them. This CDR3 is CASRGRSSPLHF. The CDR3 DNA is TGTGCCAGCAGGGGACGGAGTTCACCCCTCCACTTT.

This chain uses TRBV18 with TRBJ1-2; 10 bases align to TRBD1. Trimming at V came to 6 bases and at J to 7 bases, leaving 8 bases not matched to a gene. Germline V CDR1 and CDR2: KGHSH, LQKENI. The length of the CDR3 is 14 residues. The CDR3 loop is CASSPGQGFLGYTF. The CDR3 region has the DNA TGTGCCAGCTCGCCGGGACAGGGGTTTCTTGGCTACACCTTC.

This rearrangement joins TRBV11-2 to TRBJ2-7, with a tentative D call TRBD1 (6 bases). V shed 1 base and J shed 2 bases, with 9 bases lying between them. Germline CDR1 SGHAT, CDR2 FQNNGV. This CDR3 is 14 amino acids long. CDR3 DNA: TGTGCCAGCAGCTTAGGGACAGCCACCTACGAGCAGTACTTC. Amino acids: CASSLGTATYEQYF.

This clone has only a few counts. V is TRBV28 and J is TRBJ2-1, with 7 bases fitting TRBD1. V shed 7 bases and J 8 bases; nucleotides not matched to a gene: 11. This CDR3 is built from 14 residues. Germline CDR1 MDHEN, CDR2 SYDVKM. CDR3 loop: CASTGGQDGDEQFF. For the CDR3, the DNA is TGTGCCAGCACCGGCGGACAGGATGGAGATGAGCAGTTCTTC. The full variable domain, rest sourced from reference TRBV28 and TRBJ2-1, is DVKVTQSSRYLVKRTGEKVFLECVQDMDHENMFWYRQDPGLGLRLIYFSYDVKMKEKGDIPEGYSVSREKKERFSLILESASTNQTSMYLCASTGGQDGDEQFFGPGTRLTVL.

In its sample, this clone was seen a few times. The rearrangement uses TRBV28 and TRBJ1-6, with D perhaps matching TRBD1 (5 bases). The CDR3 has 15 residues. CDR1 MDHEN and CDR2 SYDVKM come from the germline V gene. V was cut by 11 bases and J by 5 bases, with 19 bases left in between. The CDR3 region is CAWGESTAHNSPLHF. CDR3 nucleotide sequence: TGTGCCTGGGGGGAGTCCACGGCGCATAATTCACCCCTCCACTTT. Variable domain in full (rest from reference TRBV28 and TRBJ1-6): DVKVTQSSRYLVKRTGEKVFLECVQDMDHENMFWYRQDPGLGLRLIYFSYDVKMKEKGDIPEGYSVSREKKERFSLILESASTNQTSMYLCAWGESTAHNSPLHFGNGTRLTVT.

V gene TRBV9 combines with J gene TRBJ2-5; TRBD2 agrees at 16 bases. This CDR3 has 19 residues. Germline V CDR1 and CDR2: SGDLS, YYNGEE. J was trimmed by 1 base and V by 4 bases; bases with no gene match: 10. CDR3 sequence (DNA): TGTGCCAGCAGCCCGGGACTAGCGGGAGGGGGTAGGGTCCAAGAGACCCAGTACTTC. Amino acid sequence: CASSPGLAGGGRVQETQYF.

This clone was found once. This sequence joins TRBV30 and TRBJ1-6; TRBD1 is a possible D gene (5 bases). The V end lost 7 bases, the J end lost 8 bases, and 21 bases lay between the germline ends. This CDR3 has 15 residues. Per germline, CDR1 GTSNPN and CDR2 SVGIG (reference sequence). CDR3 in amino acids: CASPVGPIDDSPLHF. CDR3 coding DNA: TGTGCCTCCCCCGTGGGACCGATTGATGATTCACCCCTCCACTTT.

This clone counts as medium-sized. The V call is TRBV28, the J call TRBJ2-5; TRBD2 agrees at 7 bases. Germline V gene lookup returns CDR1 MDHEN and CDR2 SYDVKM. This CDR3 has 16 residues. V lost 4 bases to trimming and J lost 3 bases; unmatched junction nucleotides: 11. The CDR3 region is CASSSPSGRGEETQYF. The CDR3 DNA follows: TGTGCCAGCAGTTCACCGTCTGGGAGGGGAGAAGAGACCCAGTACTTC.

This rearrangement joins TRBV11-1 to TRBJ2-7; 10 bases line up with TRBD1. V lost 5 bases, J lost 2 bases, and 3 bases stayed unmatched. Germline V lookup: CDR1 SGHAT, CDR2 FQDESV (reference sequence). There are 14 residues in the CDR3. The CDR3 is CASSPGQGAYEQYF. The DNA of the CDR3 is TGTGCCAGCAGCCCAGGACAGGGGGCCTACGAGCAGTACTTC.

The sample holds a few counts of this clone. The CDR3 DNA is TGTGCCAGCAGTTACATTAACTACGAGCAGTACTTC. Amino acids: CASSYINYEQYF. The rearrangement joins TRBV6-6 to TRBJ2-7; the D is unclear. Germline CDR1 reads MNHNY; CDR2 reads SVGAGI (reference sequence). This CDR3 is built from 12 residues. V lost 2 bases and J lost 3, with 5 bases in between.